This T cell receptor beta chain was sequenced during a study of PD-L1 blockade in urothelial cancer. On the study more broadly: Blood was analyzed 3 weeks (second dose) and 6 weeks after treatment start.

This CDR3 has 15 amino acids. Per germline, CDR1 SQVTM and CDR2 ANQGSEA. V was clipped by 5 bases and J by 2 bases; unmatched bases: 6. Measured with immunoSEQ multiplex PCR; TCRdb has only the in-frame clones, and not every one. The table includes 45,000 to 55,000 clones, approximately 85% detected once. Time point specified: peripheral blood 6 weeks after treatment start. This clonotype was sampled from a man between 45 and 60 years old with urothelial cancer. The chain uses TRBV29-1 and TRBJ2-3; TRBD2 matches at 11 bases. The material was PBMCs, obtained around atezolizumab (anti-PD-L1) treatment. The CDR3 DNA is TGCAGCGTTCCGAGACTAGCGGGGTACACAGATACGCAGTATTTT. Translating gives CSVPRLAGYTDTQYF.